One and the same sample provided the 20 T cell receptor beta chains below, sequenced in a study of blood T cell repertoires in COVID-19. The data were produced by immunoSEQ multiplex PCR, yet TCRdb's version contains in-frame clones alone and is incomplete. Of around 150,000 clones listed, approximately 86% were seen once; the top ten hold 7%. The sample comprised peripheral blood. The receptor source for this set is a woman aged 40 to 50 with COVID-19, enrolled during active disease.

This clone showed up just a few times. The rearrangement joins TRBV27 to TRBJ2-1; possibly TRBD1 for D (6 bases). Trimming shortened V by 9 bases and J by 6 bases, and 12 bases separated the two germline ends. Germline-derived CDR1 and CDR2 are MNHEY and SMNVEV (reference sequence). The CDR3 spans 12 residues. The CDR3 nucleotides read TGTGCCAGTTACAGGGCTAGCAATGAGCAGTTCTTC. It codes for CASYRASNEQFF.

This clone was counted a few times. The genes are TRBV18 and TRBJ2-2; 12 positions agree with TRBD2. With V trimmed by 3 bases and J by 1 base, 9 bases remained unmatched. The germline gives CDR1 KGHSH, CDR2 LQKENI. There are 19 residues in the CDR3. CDR3 sequence reads: CASSPIRLAGVRNTGELFF. CDR3 DNA: TGTGCCAGCTCACCGATTCGACTAGCGGGAGTTAGGAACACCGGGGAGCTGTTTTTT.

This sequence joins TRBV28 and TRBJ1-4, with TRBD1 matching over 9 bases. Germline V gene data show CDR1 as MDHEN and CDR2 as SYDVKM. This CDR3 has 14 residues. V was clipped by 5 bases and J by 8 bases; unmatched bases: 6. The CDR3 sequence: CASSTGGQEEKLFF. CDR3 bases: TGTGCCAGCAGTACAGGGGGCCAAGAGGAAAAACTGTTTTTT.

The chain carries TRBV7-8 and TRBJ1-1; no firm D call. CDR1 is SGHVS and CDR2 is FQNEAQ in the germline V gene. The CDR3 has 12 amino acids. Trimming stripped 2 bases from V and 5 bases from J, with 6 bases between. Here the CDR3 reads CASSLSLTEAFF. In DNA form, the CDR3 reads TGTGCCAGCAGCTTATCGTTAACTGAAGCTTTCTTT.

The chain combines TRBV27 with TRBJ2-3; D possibly corresponds to TRBD1 (6 bases). V gave up 5 bases and J gave up 0 bases, with 12 bases separating them. This CDR3 is built from 15 residues. Germline lookup yields CDR1 MNHEY and CDR2 SMNVEV (reference sequence). This CDR3 reads CASSVQGLSTDTQYF. CDR3 DNA: TGTGCCAGCAGTGTACAGGGATTAAGCACAGATACGCAGTATTTT.

The V and J genes are TRBV2 and TRBJ2-5; a possible D gene is TRBD1 (5 bases). Germline lookup yields CDR1 SNHLY and CDR2 FYNNEI. Trimming took off 2 bases at V and 2 bases at J, with 12 bases between the two ends. The CDR3 has 15 residues. The CDR3 DNA follows: TGTGCCAGCAGTGAAATGAAGGGGATTCAAGAGACCCAGTACTTC. Residues: CASSEMKGIQETQYF. The full variable domain, rest sourced from reference TRBV2 and TRBJ2-5, is EPEVTQTPSHQVTQMGQEVILRCVPISNHLYFYWYRQILGQKVEFLVSFYNNEISEKSEIFDDQFSVERPDGSNFTLKIRSTKLEDSAMYFCASSEMKGIQETQYFGPGTRLLVL.

The J gene is TRBJ2-1, the V gene TRBV7-9; tentative D call: TRBD2 (6 bases). This CDR3 has 17 amino acids. Trimming shortened V by 5 bases and J by 7 bases, and 24 bases separated the two germline ends. CDR1 is SEHNR, CDR2 FQNEAQ, per germline (reference sequence). Here the CDR3 DNA reads TGTGCCAGCAGCATAATGGCCCCCGGGCTAGCGAGAAATGAGCAGTTCTTC. It specifies CASSIMAPGLARNEQFF.

CDR3 sequence: CASSEHRGRGEKLFF. The CDR3 nucleotides read TGTGCCAGCAGTGAGCACAGGGGGCGAGGTGAAAAACTGTTTTTT. This chain connects TRBV25-1 to TRBJ1-4; 9 positions agree with TRBD1. Germline CDR1 and CDR2: MGHDK and SYGVNS. The CDR3 is made up of 15 amino acids. With 3 bases clipped from V and 7 bases from J, the junction kept 6 bases outside the gene matches.

CDR3 loop: CASTDARSDTQYF. For the CDR3, the DNA is TGCGCCAGCACTGACGCTCGGTCAGATACGCAGTATTTT. This rearrangement joins TRBV10-1 to TRBJ2-3; D gene unclear. Germline V lookup: CDR1 WNHNN, CDR2 SYGVQD (reference sequence). The ends were cut back, 7 bases at V and 4 bases at J, with 12 bases in the middle. The CDR3 spans 13 residues.

The V call is TRBV30, the J call TRBJ1-6, with TRBD1 as a possible D gene (6 bases). The CDR3 contains 14 residues. The V end was cut by 7 bases, the J end by 7 bases, with 17 bases between. In germline, CDR1 is GTSNPN, CDR2 SVGIG (reference sequence). The CDR3 DNA sequence: TGTGCCTCGCAGACAGGAAACCTAAATTCACCCCTCCACTTT. Protein product: CASQTGNLNSPLHF.

The chain links TRBV10-3 to TRBJ1-2, with 7 bases matching TRBD1. CDR3 length equals 16 residues. Trimming removed 0 bases from V and 6 bases from J; junction bases left unmatched: 10. Germline-derived CDR1 and CDR2 are ENHRY and SYGVKD. CDR3 in amino acids: CAISESTGLRKNGYTF. In DNA form, the CDR3 reads TGTGCCATCAGTGAGTCGACAGGGTTGAGGAAGAATGGCTACACCTTC.

The chain uses TRBV23-1 and TRBJ1-1; D unclear. TRBV23-1 is classed as an ORF, of uncertain function. This CDR3 has 10 amino acids. Trimming pared 7 bases from V and 11 bases from J, leaving 11 bases between. The CDR3 reads CASTPGGAFF. CDR3 DNA sequence: TGCGCCAGCACCCCAGGAGGCGCTTTCTTT.

The J gene is TRBJ1-1, the V gene TRBV9; no definite D call. There are 15 residues in the CDR3. Germline lookup yields CDR1 SGDLS and CDR2 YYNGEE. The V end lost 3 bases, the J end lost 2 bases, and 14 bases lay between the germline ends. In DNA form, the CDR3 reads TGTGCCAGCAGCGCCCCGCCGGGAAAAAACACTGAAGCTTTCTTT. Translated, it gives CASSAPPGKNTEAFF. Complete variable domain (other parts from reference TRBV9 and TRBJ1-1): DSGVTQTPKHLITATGQRVTLRCSPRSGDLSVYWYQQSLDQGLQFLIQYYNGEERAKGNILERFSAQQFPDLHSELNLSSLELGDSALYFCASSAPPGKNTEAFFGQGTRLTVV.

This chain connects TRBV11-2 to TRBJ2-1; D gene unclear. Germline V lookup: CDR1 SGHAT, CDR2 FQNNGV. The CDR3 is 12 residues long. The V gene lost 2 bases and the J gene lost 7 bases, with 6 bases spanning the gap. CDR3 protein: CASSLTDNEQFF. The CDR3 DNA is TGTGCCAGCAGCTTAACTGATAATGAGCAGTTCTTC.

This clone was counted a few times. J is TRBJ2-5 and V is TRBV5-6, with D unresolved. This CDR3 is 12 amino acids long. The germline V and J ends were trimmed by 1 base and 4 bases, with 5 bases remaining between them. Germline CDR1 SGHDT, CDR2 YYEEEE. The CDR3: CASSLYGETQYF. In nucleotides, the CDR3 is TGTGCCAGCAGCTTGTACGGAGAGACCCAGTACTTC. Drawing the rest from reference TRBV5-6 and TRBJ2-5, the complete variable domain is DAGVTQSPTHLIKTRGQQVTLRCSPKSGHDTVSWYQQALGQGPQFIFQYYEEEERQRGNFPDRFSGHQFPNYSSELNVNALLLGDSALYLCASSLYGETQYFGPGTRLLVL.

V is TRBV7-6 and J is TRBJ2-1; D gene unclear. Germline CDR1 and CDR2: SGHVS and FNYEAQ. V lost 0 bases, J lost 0 bases, and 3 bases lay in between. This CDR3 comprises 14 residues. This chain's CDR3 is CASSLAFSYNEQFF. The DNA for the CDR3 is TGTGCCAGCAGCTTAGCCTTCTCCTACAATGAGCAGTTCTTC.

The rearrangement links TRBV5-1 to TRBJ2-4; no firm D call. Trimming stripped 0 bases from V and 1 base from J, with 11 bases between. Germline values: CDR1 SGHRS, CDR2 YFSETQ. This CDR3 region has 16 residues. CDR3 loop: CASSLVVSGAKNIQYF. In DNA, the CDR3 is TGCGCCAGCAGCTTGGTGGTCTCCGGGGCCAAAAACATTCAGTACTTC.

The chain combines TRBV27 with TRBJ2-7, with 7 bases that match TRBD2. Per the germline V gene, CDR1 is MNHEY and CDR2 is SMNVEV (reference sequence). This CDR3 is built from 15 residues. Germline trimming cut 2 bases from V and 0 bases from J; bases unmatched to any gene: 4. CDR3 bases: TGTGCCAGCAGTTTACGTGGCGGGGGCTCCTACGAGCAGTACTTC. Amino acids: CASSLRGGGSYEQYF.

The J gene is TRBJ2-5, the V gene TRBV10-3, with D maybe TRBD1 (6 bases). Germline values: CDR1 ENHRY, CDR2 SYGVKD. Trimming pared 2 bases from V and 3 bases from J, leaving 10 bases between. The CDR3 is 14 amino acids. The CDR3 sequence: CAISEGGGKETQYF. The CDR3 nucleotides are TGTGCCATCAGTGAGGGTGGGGGCAAAGAGACCCAGTACTTC.

This rearrangement joins TRBV19 to TRBJ1-5; 7 nucleotides line up with TRBD1. The V segment lost 0 bases and the J segment 5 bases; nucleotides outside the gene matches: 4. Germline CDR1 is LNHDA and CDR2 is SQIVND (reference sequence). CDR3 size: 15 residues. CDR3 sequence: CASSIDRQGDQPQHF. As DNA, the CDR3 is TGTGCCAGTAGTATAGATCGGCAGGGGGATCAGCCCCAGCATTTT. The full variable domain, with the rest looked up from reference TRBV19 and TRBJ1-5, is DGGITQSPKYLFRKEGQNVTLSCEQNLNHDAMYWYRQDPGQGLRLIYYSQIVNDFQKGDIAEGYSVSREKKESFPLTVTSAQKNPTAFYLCASSIDRQGDQPQHFGDGTRLSIL.